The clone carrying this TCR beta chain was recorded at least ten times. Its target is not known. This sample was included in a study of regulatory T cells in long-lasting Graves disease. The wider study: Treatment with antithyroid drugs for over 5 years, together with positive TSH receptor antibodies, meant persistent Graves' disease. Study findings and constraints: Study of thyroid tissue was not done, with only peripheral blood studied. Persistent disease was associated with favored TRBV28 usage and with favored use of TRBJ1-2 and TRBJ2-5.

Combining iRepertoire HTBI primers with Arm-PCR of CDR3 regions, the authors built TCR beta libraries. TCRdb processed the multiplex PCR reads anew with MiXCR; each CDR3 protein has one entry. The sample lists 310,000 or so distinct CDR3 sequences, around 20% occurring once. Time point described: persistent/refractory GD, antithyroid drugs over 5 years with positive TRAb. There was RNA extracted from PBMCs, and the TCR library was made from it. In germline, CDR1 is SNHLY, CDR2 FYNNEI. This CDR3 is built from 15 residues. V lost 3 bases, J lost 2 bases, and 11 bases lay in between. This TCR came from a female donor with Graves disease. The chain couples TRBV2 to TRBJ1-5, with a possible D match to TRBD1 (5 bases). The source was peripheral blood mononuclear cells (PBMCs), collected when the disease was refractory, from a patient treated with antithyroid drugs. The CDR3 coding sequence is TGTGCCAGCAGTGAGATCCCGGGGGGCAATCAGCCCCAGCATTTT. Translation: CASSEIPGGNQPQHF.